Described below is a single T cell receptor (beta chain) sequence and its context. Its specificity is unknown. Libraries were prepared by immunoSEQ multiplex PCR; TCRdb keeps only in-frame clonotypes and omits some of them. The sample records millions of clones, 85% to 95% being singletons. The sample is drawn from a study of shared clonotypes between healthy human individuals. Study-wide context: A couple of women and three men aged 18 to 49 served as donors. Points from the study as a whole: Sharing across several donors was seen in 4% to 6.5% of naive CD4 clonotypes. In the sorted subsets, rarefaction showed sequencing was incomplete despite large depth.

The CDR3 is 17 amino acids. Per the germline V gene, CDR1 is WNHNN and CDR2 is SYGVQD (reference sequence). The V and J ends lost 3 bases and 15 bases respectively, with 27 bases between them. CD45RO-negative, CCR7-positively selected cells formed the naive CD8 fraction, excluding terminally differentiated effector memory CD45RA+ cells. The healthy adult donors were HIV-negative and reported no recent acute infections or vaccinations. The TCR comes from a man aged 18 to 30 in good health. J is TRBJ1-6 and V is TRBV10-1; possible D gene TRBD1, 5 bases. Sequencing input: naive CD8+ T cells sorted from blood. The CDR3 loop is CASSDGEVLGDPSILHF. CDR3 DNA: TGCGCCAGCAGTGATGGAGAGGTCTTGGGGGACCCGAGCATCCTCCACTTT.